Here is one T cell receptor (beta chain) with its context. What it binds is unknown. This specimen belongs to a study of T-cell memory formation after mild COVID-19. TCRdb recomputed calls from the 5' RACE reads with MiXCR, one row per CDR3 protein. The data show about 430,000 distinct CDR3 sequences, about 24% seen once. Study findings and constraints: Nothing showed for sure that second-wave clones peaking on day 37 were SARS-CoV-2 specific. Whereas later expanders leaned CD4+, clones contracting day 15 to 85 showed a balanced CD4/CD8 makeup.

This receptor was identified in an adult woman who had mild COVID-19 (a few samples of this study predate the infection). Cell type and time point are not known. Sequences were obtained from PBMCs or a T cell subset sorted from them (not recorded which).

CDR3 DNA sequence: TGTGCCAGCAGGGGTGGGACAGGGGCGTGGACCCAGCATTTT. It yields the protein CASRGGTGAWTQHF. This chain connects TRBV2 to TRBJ1-5, with 10 bases lining up with TRBD1. This CDR3 contains 14 residues. V lost 6 bases, J lost 11 bases, and 10 bases stayed unmatched. Germline V gene data show CDR1 as SNHLY and CDR2 as FYNNEI.